This entry lists 9 T cell receptor beta chains sequenced from one sample in a study of T-cell memory formation after mild COVID-19. TCRdb called the 5' RACE reads again in MiXCR, with one record for every CDR3 protein. The sample has over 300,000 distinct CDR3 sequences; around 20% are singletons. The sample comprised PBMCs or a T cell subset sorted from them (not recorded which). These receptors all come from a man aged 18 to 29 who had mild COVID-19 (a few samples of this study predate the infection). Cell type and time point are not known.

This clonotype came up many times. The genes are TRBV4-3 and TRBJ2-1; no reliable D call. This CDR3 region has 15 residues. The ends were cut back, 4 bases at V and 0 bases at J, with 10 bases in the middle. CDR1 is LGHNA, CDR2 YSLEER, per germline. The CDR3 DNA is TGCGCCAGCAGCCCCGGTTCTAGCTCCTACAATGAGCAGTTCTTC. Translation gives CASSPGSSSYNEQFF.

This clonotype was detected a few times. The CDR3 reads CASRIGQLNEKLFF. In DNA form, the CDR3 reads TGTGCCAGCAGGATAGGACAACTGAATGAAAAACTGTTTTTT. This chain connects TRBV28 to TRBJ1-4; a possible D gene is TRBD1 (5 bases). The CDR3 spans 14 residues. CDR1 and CDR2 from the germline V gene are MDHEN and SYDVKM. Trimming pared 6 bases from V and 5 bases from J, leaving 13 bases between. Combining the CDR3 with reference TRBV28 and TRBJ1-4 gives the whole variable domain DVKVTQSSRYLVKRTGEKVFLECVQDMDHENMFWYRQDPGLGLRLIYFSYDVKMKEKGDIPEGYSVSREKKERFSLILESASTNQTSMYLCASRIGQLNEKLFFGSGTQLSVL.

In this sample, this clonotype turned up a few times. This chain joins TRBV18 and TRBJ2-4, with 7 nucleotides matching TRBD1. Per germline, CDR1 KGHSH and CDR2 LQKENI. This CDR3 region has 15 residues. The V segment lost 0 bases and the J segment 4 bases; nucleotides outside the gene matches: 3. CDR3 loop: CASSPPATGKNIQYF. The CDR3 bases are TGTGCCAGCTCACCACCGGCGACAGGGAAAAACATTCAGTACTTC.

This clonotype was counted at least ten times. The gene calls are TRBV5-1 and TRBJ2-1, with D hard to call. The V and J ends lost 4 bases and 9 bases respectively, with 14 bases between them. In germline, CDR1 is SGHRS, CDR2 YFSETQ. The CDR3 totals 13 residues. The CDR3 bases are TGCGCCAGCAGCCGTGTTCTAGTGGGTGAGCAGTTCTTC. Its translation: CASSRVLVGEQFF.

This clonotype was recorded a few times. The genes are TRBV7-9 and TRBJ1-1, with 12 bases that match TRBD1. J lost 6 bases, V lost 5 bases, and 4 bases had no gene match. The CDR3 has 14 residues. Germline assignment: CDR1 SEHNR and CDR2 FQNEAQ (reference sequence). CDR3 coding DNA: TGTGCCAGCAGCACGGGACAGGGGGCGGCTGAAGCTTTCTTT. Translation: CASSTGQGAAEAFF.

The sample holds many counts of this clonotype. This chain joins TRBV20-1 and TRBJ2-3; 8 bases fit TRBD2. V was pared by 0 bases and J by 2 bases, with 4 bases of the junction left unmatched. The CDR3 consists of 15 residues. The germline gives CDR1 DFQATT, CDR2 SNEGSKA (reference sequence). CDR3 amino acids: CSARDPGGVTDTQYF. For the CDR3, the DNA is TGCAGTGCTAGAGATCCGGGGGGGGTCACAGATACGCAGTATTTT.

The chain carries TRBV9 and TRBJ2-7; no clear D gene. V was pared by 0 bases and J by 6 bases, with 4 bases between. The CDR3 runs to 11 residues. Germline CDR1 is SGDLS and CDR2 is YYNGEE. The CDR3 spells CASSVVGEQYF. In nucleotides, the CDR3 is TGTGCCAGCAGCGTAGTTGGCGAGCAGTACTTC.

This clonotype was recorded a few times. CDR3 sequence (DNA): TGTGCCAGCAGTTTTAGGGGTCCTAACTACGAGCAGTACTTC. This sequence encodes CASSFRGPNYEQYF. The chain has TRBV12-3 or TRBV12-4 and TRBJ2-7, with D possibly matching TRBD1 (5 bases). V lost 3 bases and J lost 3, with 12 bases in between. The CDR3 runs to 14 residues.

This clonotype was counted a few times. The J gene is TRBJ2-7, the V gene TRBV18; 9 nucleotides align to TRBD2. From germline, CDR1 is KGHSH and CDR2 LQKENI. After removal of 4 bases from V and 2 bases from J, the junction contained 12 bases not matched to a gene. The CDR3 loop spans 17 amino acids. CDR3 in amino acids: CASSRVPIAGEAYEQYF. DNA for the CDR3: TGTGCCAGCTCACGGGTGCCGATAGCGGGGGAGGCCTACGAGCAGTACTTC.